These 2 T cell receptor beta chains originate from one sample sequenced in a study of cytomegalovirus exposure and HLA in healthy donors. PCR was performed using 60 Vbeta and 13 Jbeta primers. Generated by immunoSEQ multiplex PCR, the TCRdb table keeps only in-frame clones and is missing some. The sample includes about 110,000 clones, 70% to 75% of them seen just once. Sample: PBMCs. Receptors originate from a man between 40 and 49 years old in good health and CMV-seronegative.

The chain uses TRBV19 and TRBJ1-2, with 7 bases that match TRBD1. The CDR3 covers 14 residues. The junction had 7 bases not matched to a gene; V was cut back by 3 bases and J by 6 bases. Germline V gene lookup returns CDR1 LNHDA and CDR2 SQIVND (reference sequence). CDR3 sequence: CASSIGTGENGYTF. The DNA of the CDR3 is TGTGCCAGTAGTATCGGTACAGGGGAGAATGGCTACACCTTC.

The CDR3 spells CASSFQGAGEKLFF. Here the CDR3 DNA reads TGTGCCAGCAGTTTCCAGGGGGCTGGGGAAAAACTGTTTTTT. J is TRBJ1-4 and V is TRBV27, with 8 bases matching TRBD1. The CDR3 sequence is 14 residues long. Per germline, CDR1 MNHEY and CDR2 SMNVEV (reference sequence). Losses at the gene ends were 3 bases for V and 8 bases for J; bases not matched to a gene: 5.